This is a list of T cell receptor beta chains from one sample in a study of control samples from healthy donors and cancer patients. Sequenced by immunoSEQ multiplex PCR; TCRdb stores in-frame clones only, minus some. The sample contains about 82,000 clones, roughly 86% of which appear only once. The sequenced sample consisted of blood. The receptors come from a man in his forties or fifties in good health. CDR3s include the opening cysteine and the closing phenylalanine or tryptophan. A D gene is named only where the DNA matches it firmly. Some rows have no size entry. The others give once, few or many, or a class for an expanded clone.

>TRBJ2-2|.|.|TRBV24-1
TGTGCCACCAGACAGACTAGTTCCGGGGAGCTGTTTTTT
CATRQTSSGELFF
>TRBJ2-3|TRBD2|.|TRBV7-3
TGTGCCAGCAGCCCGACTAGCGGGGGGTTAGATACGCAGTATTTT
CASSPTSGGLDTQYF
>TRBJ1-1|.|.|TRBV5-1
TGCGCCAGCAGCTTGGCGGGCGGGGAATGGACTGAAGCTTTCTTT
CASSLAGGEWTEAFF
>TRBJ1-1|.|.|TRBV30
TGTGCCTGGCGCGGGTACACTGAAGCTTTCTTT
CAWRGYTEAFF
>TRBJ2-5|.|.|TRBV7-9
TGTGCCAGCAGCTTAAATAGTCCGAACCAAGAGACCCAGTACTTC
CASSLNSPNQETQYF
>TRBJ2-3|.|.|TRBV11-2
TGTGCCAGCAGCTCCACCGTCGACGGGAGCACAGATACGCAGTATTTT
CASSSTVDGSTDTQYF
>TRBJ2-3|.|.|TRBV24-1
TGTGCCACCAGTGATTTGAAGGTCCTGGATGGGATCACAGATACGCAGTATTTT
CATSDLKVLDGITDTQYF
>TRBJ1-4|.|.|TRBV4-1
TGCGCCAGCAGCCTTGCCCAGGCAGCAACTAATGAAAAACTGTTTTTT
CASSLAQAATNEKLFF
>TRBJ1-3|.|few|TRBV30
TGTGCCTGGAGTGTTAACAGCGGAAACACCATATATTTT
CAWSVNSGNTIYF
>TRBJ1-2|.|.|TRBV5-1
TGCGCCAGCAGCTTGCTAGGGGCGCAAGGCTACACCTTC
CASSLLGAQGYTF
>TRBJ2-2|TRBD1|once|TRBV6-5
TGTGCCAGCAGTTTTCAGGGGGACACCGGGGAGCTGTTTTTT
CASSFQGDTGELFF
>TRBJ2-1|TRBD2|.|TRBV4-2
TGTGCCAGCAGCCAAGATTTCCTAGCGGGAGCCTACAATGAGCAGTTCTTC
CASSQDFLAGAYNEQFF
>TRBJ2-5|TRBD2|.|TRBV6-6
TGTGCCAGCAGTCCCGGGGGTAGCGGGGGGGAAGAAGAGACCCAGTACTTC
CASSPGGSGGEEETQYF
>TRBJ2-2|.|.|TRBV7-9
TGTGCCAGCAGCTTAGCTGACAGGTCCGGGCTGTTTTTT
CASSLADRSGLFF
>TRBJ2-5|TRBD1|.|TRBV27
TGTGCCAGCAGTACCGGGACAGGGGGCGTAGAGACCCAGTACTTC
CASSTGTGGVETQYF
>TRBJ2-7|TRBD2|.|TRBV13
TGTGCCAGCAGCTCCCCCGCGGGAGGGGTTTCCTACGAGCAGTACTTC
CASSSPAGGVSYEQYF
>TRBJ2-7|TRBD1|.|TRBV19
TGTGCCAGTAGTATGTCGGACAGGGGGTTCTACGAGCAGTACTTC
CASSMSDRGFYEQYF
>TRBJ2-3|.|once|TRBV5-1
TGCGCCAGCAGCTGGGGGGACAGAAAGGATACGCAGTATTTT
CASSWGDRKDTQYF
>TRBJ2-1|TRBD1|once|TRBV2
TGTGCCACCCTTCTTCCGAGACAGGGGAGGAATGAGCAGTTCTTC
CATLLPRQGRNEQFF
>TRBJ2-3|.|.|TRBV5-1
TGCGCCAGCAGCTTGGTGCCTGGAGATACGCAGTATTTT
CASSLVPGDTQYF
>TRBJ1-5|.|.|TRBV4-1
TGCGCCAGCACCTATAAGGAAGGGGGGCAACAGCCCCAGCATTTT
CASTYKEGGQQPQHF
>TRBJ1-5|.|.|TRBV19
TGTGCCAGTATTATAACGAGTTATAGCAATCAGCCCCAGCATTTT
CASIITSYSNQPQHF
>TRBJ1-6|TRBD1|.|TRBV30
TGTGCCTGGGACAGGGGTGGTTCACCCCTCCACTTT
CAWDRGGSPLHF
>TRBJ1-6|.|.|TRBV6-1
TGTGCCAGCAGTGAAGTACCCTCCCCTTATAATTCACCCCTCCACTTT
CASSEVPSPYNSPLHF
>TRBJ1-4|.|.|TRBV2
TGTGCCAGCAGTGGACAGGTGGATGAAAAACTGTTTTTT
CASSGQVDEKLFF
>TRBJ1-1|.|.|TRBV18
TGTGCCAGCTCACCAACCACCCAGGATACTGAAGCTTTCTTT
CASSPTTQDTEAFF
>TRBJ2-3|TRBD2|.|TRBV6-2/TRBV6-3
TGTGCCAGCAGTTACAGCGGGGGGGCCCCAGATACGCAGTATTTT
CASSYSGGAPDTQYF
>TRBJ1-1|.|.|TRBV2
TGTGCCGGCGCTACAGGGATCTCCGCTGAAGCTTTCTTT
CAGATGISAEAFF
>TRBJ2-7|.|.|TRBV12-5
TGTGCTAGTGGTTTGTTGAGGGGCACCAATTACGAGCAGTACTTC
CASGLLRGTNYEQYF
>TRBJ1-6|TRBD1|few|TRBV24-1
TGTGCCACCAGTGATGGACAGGGGGAGAATTCACCCCTCCACTTT
CATSDGQGENSPLHF
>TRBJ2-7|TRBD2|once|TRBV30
TGTGCCTGGAGTGTTAGCGGGAGAAGACGCGACGAGCAGTACTTC
CAWSVSGRRRDEQYF
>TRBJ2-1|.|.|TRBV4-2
TGTGCCAGCAGCCAAGAGAACGGAGACAGAGAGCAGTTCTTC
CASSQENGDREQFF
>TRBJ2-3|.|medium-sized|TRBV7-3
TGTGCCAGCAGCTCTGGACTATTCCCAGATACGCAGTATTTT
CASSSGLFPDTQYF
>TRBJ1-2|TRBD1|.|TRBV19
TGTGCCAGTAGTATTTGGACAGGGGGAAGGTTTGACTATGGCTACACCTTC
CASSIWTGGRFDYGYTF
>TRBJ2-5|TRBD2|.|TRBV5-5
TGTGCCAGCAGCTTAGGGACTACTCAAGAGACCCAGTACTTC
CASSLGTTQETQYF
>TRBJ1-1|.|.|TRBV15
TGTGCCACCAGCAGAGATCGCGGGAACACTGAAGCTTTCTTT
CATSRDRGNTEAFF
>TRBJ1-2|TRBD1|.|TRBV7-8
TGTGCCAGCAGCGGCCGGACGACAGGGACGGACTATGGCTACACCTTC
CASSGRTTGTDYGYTF
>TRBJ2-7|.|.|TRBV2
TGTGCCAGCAGTGAAATCCAGGAGGACGAGCAGTACTTC
CASSEIQEDEQYF
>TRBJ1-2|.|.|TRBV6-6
TGTGCCAGCAGGATAGAGGACAGAGTCAACTATGGCTACACCTTC
CASRIEDRVNYGYTF
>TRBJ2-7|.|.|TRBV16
TGTGCCAGCAGCCTGGGCAGGGGGGGGACTCGCGAGCAGTACTTC
CASSLGRGGTREQYF
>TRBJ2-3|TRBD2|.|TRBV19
TGTGCCAGTAGTATAAAACTAGCGGACACAGATACGCAGTATTTT
CASSIKLADTDTQYF
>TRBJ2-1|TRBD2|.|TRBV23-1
TGCGCCAGCAGTCACACTCTGGAGCAGCGGGAGGGCCTATGGATGGGGAATGAGCAGTTCTTC
CASSHTLEQREGLWMGNEQFF
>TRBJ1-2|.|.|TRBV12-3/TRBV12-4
TGTGCCAGCAGTGGGGATGGCTACACCTTC
CASSGDGYTF
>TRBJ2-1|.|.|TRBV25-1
TGTGCCAGCAGCCGGGGACTTCAGCAGTTCTTC
CASSRGLQQFF
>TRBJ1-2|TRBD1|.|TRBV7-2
TGTGCCAGCAGCCTGATTCCGGGACAGGGTGACGGCTACACCTTC
CASSLIPGQGDGYTF
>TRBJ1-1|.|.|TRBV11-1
TGTGCCAGCAGCTTTCAGCTCCTGAACACTGAAGCTTTCTTT
CASSFQLLNTEAFF
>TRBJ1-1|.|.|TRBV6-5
TGTGCCAGCAGTTACTCCGGTCGGGACACTGAAGCTTTCTTT
CASSYSGRDTEAFF
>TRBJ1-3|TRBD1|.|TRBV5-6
TGTGCCAGCAGCTTTGGACAGGGAAGAAACACCATATATTTT
CASSFGQGRNTIYF
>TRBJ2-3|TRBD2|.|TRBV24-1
TGTGCCACCAGTGACCTCGGACTAGCGGGTGTCGCAGATACGCAGTATTTT
CATSDLGLAGVADTQYF
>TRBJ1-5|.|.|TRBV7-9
TGTGCCAGCAGCCCAGGTCAGGGAATTGGATTCAATCAGCCCCAGCATTTT
CASSPGQGIGFNQPQHF
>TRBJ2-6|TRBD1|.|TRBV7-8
TGTGCCAGCAGCGCGACAGGGTTAGACTTCTCTGGAGCCAACGTCCTGACTTTC
CASSATGLDFSGANVLTF
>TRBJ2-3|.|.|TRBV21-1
TGTGCCAGCAGCAAAGGACAGGAGGATACGCAGTATTTT
CASSKGQEDTQYF
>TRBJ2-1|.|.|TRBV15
TGTGCCACCAGCAGAGAAGGCTTATACAATGAGCAGTTCTTC
CATSREGLYNEQFF
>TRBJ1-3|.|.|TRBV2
TGTGCCAGCAGTGGGGCAGGGGAAGGAACCATATATTTT
CASSGAGEGTIYF
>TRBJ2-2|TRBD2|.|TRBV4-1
TGCGCCAGCAGCCAAGAGACTAGCGGGCGGGGCCCGGTGTTTTTT
CASSQETSGRGPVFF
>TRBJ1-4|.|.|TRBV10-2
TGCGCCAGCACCGAGGGCGGGGGAGAGGAAAAACTGTTTTTT
CASTEGGGEEKLFF
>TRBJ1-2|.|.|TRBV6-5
TGTGCCAGCAGCCAGGACAGCTATGGCTACACCTTC
CASSQDSYGYTF